The clone carrying this TCR beta chain was detected only a few times. No antigen is known for it. V lost 0 bases, J lost 6 bases, and 15 bases lay in between. Germline lookup yields CDR1 SGDLS and CDR2 YYNGEE. The CDR3 sequence is 16 residues long. These data originate in a study of T cell responses to AZD1222 COVID-19 vaccine. Study-wide findings and caveats: Spike-spanning, vaccine-associated CD4 TCRs were dominant at 160-218 and 743-854. Elevations in Spike-specific TCR breadth and depth followed administration of two AZD1222 doses. The study identified only six AZD1222 recipients as seropositive at baseline. Repertoire sampling occurred only after the peak T cell response.

Profiling relied on immunoSEQ multiplex PCR, and the TCRdb table lists in-frame clones only, not all of them. The data show more than 95,000 clones, about 90% seen once. Sequencing was performed on peripheral blood, taken on day 0 of AZD1222 vaccination. The sequence came from an adult in good health. This chain connects TRBV9 to TRBJ2-2; D may be TRBD1 or TRBD2 (6 bases each). The CDR3 coding sequence is TGTGCCAGCAGCGTAGTTAGGTCAGGGGAGGCCGGGGAGCTGTTTTTT. It codes for CASSVVRSGEAGELFF.